This is a list of T cell receptor beta chains from one sample in a study of T cell responses to AZD1222 COVID-19 vaccine. Here immunoSEQ multiplex PCR was the method, and the copy in TCRdb shows in-frame clones only, minus some. The table records around 150,000 clones, 70% to 90% of them present only once. The source material was peripheral blood, sampled on day 0 of MenACWY control vaccination. Source of these receptors: an adult in good health. Both conserved end residues are part of each CDR3. Not every row has a clone size; where given, it reads once, few, many or a size class.

v_gene	j_gene	abundance	CDR3aa
TRBV23-1	TRBJ1-2	.	CASSQQGTPYTF
TRBV10-3	TRBJ1-4	.	CATAQGAGSTNEKLFF
TRBV11-2	TRBJ2-1	.	CASSVLGTTYNEQFF
TRBV12-5	TRBJ1-6	.	CASGLDNSPLHF
TRBV15	TRBJ1-5	.	CATSREWGSNQPQHF
TRBV6-2/TRBV6-3	TRBJ2-7	.	CASSYSIRNYEQYF
TRBV6-1	TRBJ1-2	.	CASSAGTGSPGYTF
TRBV7-8	TRBJ1-5	once	CASSSPGQGNQPQHF
TRBV6-2/TRBV6-3	TRBJ1-2	.	CASSYRQEANYGYTF
TRBV11-2	TRBJ1-2	.	CASSLVSGTAVYGYTF
TRBV12-5	TRBJ1-4	.	CASGLSVEGHNEKLFF
TRBV12-3/TRBV12-4	TRBJ2-7	.	CASSLVYYEQYF
TRBV18	TRBJ2-7	.	CASSPVERDGRKYF
TRBV7-9	TRBJ2-3	.	CASSSLGQGTDTQYF
TRBV19	TRBJ2-5	.	CASSIVGSGSETQYF
TRBV24-1	TRBJ2-2	.	CATSDLRDTKNTGELFF
TRBV30	TRBJ2-7	few	CAWSPRQDSYEQYF
TRBV6-2/TRBV6-3	TRBJ1-5	.	CASSYSIQPQHF
TRBV6-4	TRBJ1-5	.	CASSPEGGGNQPQHF
TRBV11-3	TRBJ1-2	.	CASSRDSYGYTF
TRBV6-1	TRBJ2-2	.	CASSERARSGELFF
TRBV30	TRBJ1-1	.	CAWSRTGGRTEAFF
TRBV12-3/TRBV12-4	TRBJ1-1	.	CASRLNTEAFF
TRBV4-3	TRBJ1-2	.	CASSQDAGLYGYTF
TRBV18	TRBJ1-2	.	CASSPPADRYGYTF
TRBV6-5	TRBJ1-2	.	CASRSGGYGYTF
TRBV11-3	TRBJ1-2	.	CASGTGGPTNYGYTF
TRBV7-2	TRBJ2-7	.	CASSLRAGVYEQYF
TRBV19	TRBJ2-3	.	CATCPSGGTDTQYF
TRBV27	TRBJ2-1	.	CASSSGISYNEQFF
TRBV6-6	TRBJ2-7	.	CASSRPPGQDIFYEQYF
TRBV18	TRBJ1-1	.	CASSQTWNTEAFF
TRBV28	TRBJ2-2	.	CASSFGTGDTGELFF
TRBV19	TRBJ2-6	once	CASSSFSSGANVLTF
TRBV20-1	TRBJ1-2	.	CSAWGEGGYTF
TRBV9	TRBJ2-1	.	CASSDRGQYNEQFF
TRBV4-3	TRBJ2-6	.	CASSQERTGDSGANVLTF
TRBV11-3	TRBJ2-2	.	CASSLGVGRGASNTGELFF
TRBV5-6	TRBJ1-1	.	CASSRTGSEAFF
TRBV30	TRBJ1-6	.	CAWGGDRGSYNSPLHF
TRBV15	TRBJ2-1	.	CATSRDLNLGAEQFF
TRBV12-5	TRBJ1-1	.	CASGLVQGSNTEAFF
TRBV28	TRBJ2-5	.	CASSTTGTGKAETQYF
TRBV19	TRBJ1-5	.	CASSIHSLDQPQHF
TRBV6-5	TRBJ2-1	.	CASSKQASYNEQFF
TRBV30	TRBJ2-3	.	CAWNQAGGPTDTQYF
TRBV9	TRBJ1-2	.	CASSGGRNYGYTF
TRBV11-2	TRBJ2-1	.	CASSGLGYNEQFF
TRBV11-3	TRBJ2-3	.	CASSLESGTDTQYF
TRBV7-6	TRBJ2-1	.	CASSLGQGNEQFF
TRBV19	TRBJ2-5	.	CASSRSTSFAETQYF
TRBV5-1	TRBJ2-3	.	CASSEGTEDTQYF
TRBV29-1	TRBJ1-1	.	CSARRAMDTEAFF
TRBV30	TRBJ2-1	.	CAWSTLRSGSGGEQFF
TRBV6-2/TRBV6-3	TRBJ2-5	few	CASSSLRGLGQETQYF
TRBV19	TRBJ1-2	.	CASSIQGALYGGYTF